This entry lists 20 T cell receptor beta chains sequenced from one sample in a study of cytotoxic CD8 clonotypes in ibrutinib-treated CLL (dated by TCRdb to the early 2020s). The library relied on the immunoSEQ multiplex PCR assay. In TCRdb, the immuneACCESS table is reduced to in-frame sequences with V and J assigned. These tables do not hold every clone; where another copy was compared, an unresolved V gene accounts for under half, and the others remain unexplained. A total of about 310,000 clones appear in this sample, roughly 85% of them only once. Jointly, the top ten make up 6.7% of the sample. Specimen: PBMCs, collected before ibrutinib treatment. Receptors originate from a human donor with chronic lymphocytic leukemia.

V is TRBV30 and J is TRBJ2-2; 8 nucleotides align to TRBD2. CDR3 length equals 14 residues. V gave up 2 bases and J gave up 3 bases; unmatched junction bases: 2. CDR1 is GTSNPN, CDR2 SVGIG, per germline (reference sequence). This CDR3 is CAWSYGGDTGELFF. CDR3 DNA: TGTGCCTGGAGTTACGGGGGGGACACCGGGGAGCTGTTTTTT.

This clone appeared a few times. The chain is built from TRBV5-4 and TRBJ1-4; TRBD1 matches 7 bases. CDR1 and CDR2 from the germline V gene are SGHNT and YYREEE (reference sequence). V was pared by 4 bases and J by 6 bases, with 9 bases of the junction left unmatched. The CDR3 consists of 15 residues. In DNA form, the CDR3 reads TGTGCCAGCAGCCAAGATCTAGGGGGCTATGAAAAACTGTTTTTT. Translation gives CASSQDLGGYEKLFF.

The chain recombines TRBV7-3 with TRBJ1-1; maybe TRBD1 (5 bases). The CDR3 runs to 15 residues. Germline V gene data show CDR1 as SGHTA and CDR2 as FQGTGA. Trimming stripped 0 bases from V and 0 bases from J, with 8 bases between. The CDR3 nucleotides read TGTGCCAGCAGCTTAACGACAGCTATGAACACTGAAGCTTTCTTT. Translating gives CASSLTTAMNTEAFF.

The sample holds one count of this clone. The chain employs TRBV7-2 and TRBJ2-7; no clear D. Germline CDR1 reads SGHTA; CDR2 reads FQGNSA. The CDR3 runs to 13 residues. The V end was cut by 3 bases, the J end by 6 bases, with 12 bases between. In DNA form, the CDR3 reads TGTGCCAGCAGCTTCGGACGTGCGGCCGAGCAGTACTTC. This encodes CASSFGRAAEQYF.

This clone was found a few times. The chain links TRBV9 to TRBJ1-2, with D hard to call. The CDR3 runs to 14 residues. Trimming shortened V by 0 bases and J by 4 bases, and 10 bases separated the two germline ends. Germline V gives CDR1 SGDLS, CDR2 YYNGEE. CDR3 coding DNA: TGTGCCAGCAGCGTAGCTCACAGCCTCTATGGCTACACCTTC. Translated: CASSVAHSLYGYTF.

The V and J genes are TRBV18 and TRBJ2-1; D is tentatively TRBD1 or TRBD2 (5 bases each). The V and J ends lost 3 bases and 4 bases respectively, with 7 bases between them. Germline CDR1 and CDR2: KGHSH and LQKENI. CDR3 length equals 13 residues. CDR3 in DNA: TGTGCCAGCTCACCCGGGACGTACAATGAGCAGTTCTTC. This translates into CASSPGTYNEQFF.

The CDR3 sequence is CASSDGDGTGGDQPQHF. In DNA form, the CDR3 reads TGTGCCAGCAGTGATGGGGACGGGACAGGGGGCGATCAGCCCCAGCATTTT. The chain has TRBV6-1 and TRBJ1-5; 12 nucleotides agree with TRBD1. V lost 3 bases and J lost 5; bases outside the gene matches: 8. The germline CDR1 and CDR2 sequences are MNHNS and SASEGT. The CDR3 length is 17 residues.

The CDR3 region is CASSLEGARGNTIYF. In nucleotides, the CDR3 is TGTGCCAGCAGCTTAGAGGGGGCGCGTGGAAACACCATATATTTT. The chain couples TRBV7-2 to TRBJ1-3, with TRBD1 identical over 7 bases. V lost 1 base, J lost 3 bases, and 3 bases stayed unmatched. The CDR3 sequence is 15 residues long. Germline V gives CDR1 SGHTA, CDR2 FQGNSA. The full variable domain, with the rest looked up from reference TRBV7-2 and TRBJ1-3, is GAGVSQSPSNKVTEKGKDVELRCDPISGHTALYWYRQSLGQGLEFLIYFQGNSAPDKSGLPSDRFSAERTGGSVSTLTIQRTQQEDSAVYLCASSLEGARGNTIYFGEGSWLTVV.

The CDR3 here is CASRTRTGELGEQYF. The CDR3 bases are TGTGCCAGCAGAACAAGGACAGGGGAACTGGGGGAGCAGTACTTC. The chain links TRBV27 to TRBJ2-7; 9 bases line up with TRBD1. J was trimmed by 7 bases and V by 6 bases; bases with no gene match: 13. CDR3 length: 15 amino acids. Per the germline V gene, CDR1 is MNHEY and CDR2 is SMNVEV (reference sequence).

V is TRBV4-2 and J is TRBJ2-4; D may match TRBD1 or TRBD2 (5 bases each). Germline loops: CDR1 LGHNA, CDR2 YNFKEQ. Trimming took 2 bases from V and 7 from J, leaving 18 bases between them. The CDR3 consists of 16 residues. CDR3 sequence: CASSQNSGTMHNIQYF. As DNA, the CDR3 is TGTGCCAGCAGCCAAAACTCCGGGACCATGCACAACATTCAGTACTTC.

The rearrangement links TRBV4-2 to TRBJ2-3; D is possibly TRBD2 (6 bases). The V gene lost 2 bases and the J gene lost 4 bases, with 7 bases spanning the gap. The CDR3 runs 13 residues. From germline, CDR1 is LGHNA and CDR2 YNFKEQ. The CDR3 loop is CASSQRLADTQYF. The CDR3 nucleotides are TGTGCCAGCAGCCAACGACTAGCAGATACGCAGTATTTT.

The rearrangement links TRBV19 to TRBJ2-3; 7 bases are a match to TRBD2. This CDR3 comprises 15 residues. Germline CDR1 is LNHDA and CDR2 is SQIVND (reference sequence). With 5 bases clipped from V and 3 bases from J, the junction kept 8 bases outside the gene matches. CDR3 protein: CASSPRTSATDTQYF. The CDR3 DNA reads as TGTGCCAGTAGTCCAAGGACTAGTGCGACAGATACGCAGTATTTT.

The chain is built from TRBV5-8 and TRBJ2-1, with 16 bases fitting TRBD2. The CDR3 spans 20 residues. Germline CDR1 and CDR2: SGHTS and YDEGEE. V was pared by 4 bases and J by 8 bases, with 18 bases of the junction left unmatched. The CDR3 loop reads CASSHQTGTSGRASWHEQFF. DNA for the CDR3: TGTGCCAGCAGCCACCAAACCGGGACTAGCGGGAGGGCCAGCTGGCATGAGCAGTTCTTC.

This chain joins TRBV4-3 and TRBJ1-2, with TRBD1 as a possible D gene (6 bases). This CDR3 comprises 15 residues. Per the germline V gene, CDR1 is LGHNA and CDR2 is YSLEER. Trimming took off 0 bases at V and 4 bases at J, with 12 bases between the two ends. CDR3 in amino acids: CASSQEYRVRYGYTF. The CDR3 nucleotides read TGCGCCAGCAGCCAAGAGTACAGGGTGCGCTATGGCTACACCTTC.

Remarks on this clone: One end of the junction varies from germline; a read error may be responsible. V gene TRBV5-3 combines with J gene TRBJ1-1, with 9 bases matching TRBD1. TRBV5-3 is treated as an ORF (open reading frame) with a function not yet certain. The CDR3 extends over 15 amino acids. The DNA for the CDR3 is TGTGCCAGAAGCTCGGGGACAGGGCTGAAAACTGAAGCTTTCTTT. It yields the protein CARSSGTGLKTEAFF.

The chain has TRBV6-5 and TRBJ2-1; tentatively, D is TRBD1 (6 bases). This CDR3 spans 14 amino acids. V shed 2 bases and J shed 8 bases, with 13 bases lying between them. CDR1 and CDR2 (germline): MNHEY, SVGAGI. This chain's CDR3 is CASSYGQGSYEQFF. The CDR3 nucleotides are TGTGCCAGCAGTTACGGTCAGGGGAGCTATGAGCAGTTCTTC.

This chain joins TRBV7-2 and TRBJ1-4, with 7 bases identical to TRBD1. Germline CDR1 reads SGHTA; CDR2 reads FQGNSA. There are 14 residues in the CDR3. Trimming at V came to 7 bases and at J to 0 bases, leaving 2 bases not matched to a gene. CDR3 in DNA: TGTGCCAGCAAAGACAGGGCAACTAATGAAAAACTGTTTTTT. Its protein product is CASKDRATNEKLFF.

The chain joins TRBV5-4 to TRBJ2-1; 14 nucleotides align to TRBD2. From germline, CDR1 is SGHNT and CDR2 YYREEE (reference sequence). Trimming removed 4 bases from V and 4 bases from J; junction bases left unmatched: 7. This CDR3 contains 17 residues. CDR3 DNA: TGTGCCAGCAGCCGTAGACTAGCGGGAGGGCTATACAATGAGCAGTTCTTC. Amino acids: CASSRRLAGGLYNEQFF.

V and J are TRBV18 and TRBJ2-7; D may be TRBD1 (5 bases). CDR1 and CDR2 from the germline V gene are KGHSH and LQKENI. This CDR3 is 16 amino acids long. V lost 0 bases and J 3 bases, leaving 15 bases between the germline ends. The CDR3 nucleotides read TGTGCCAGCTCACCACCCGGTTCGACAGCAAACTACGAGCAGTACTTC. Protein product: CASSPPGSTANYEQYF.

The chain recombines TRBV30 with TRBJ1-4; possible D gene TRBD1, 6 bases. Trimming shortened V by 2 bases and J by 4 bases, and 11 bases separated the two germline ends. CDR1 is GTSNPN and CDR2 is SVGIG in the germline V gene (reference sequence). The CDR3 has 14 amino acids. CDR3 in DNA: TGTGCCTGGAGTTGGGGCAGGGGTAATGAAAAACTGTTTTTT. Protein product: CAWSWGRGNEKLFF.